The entry that follows covers one T cell receptor beta chain sequence. Its specific antigen is unknown. No much larger clonotype is one base removed from it; base qualities were not supplied. Relative to germline, V is 5 bases shorter and J is 3 bases shorter, with 16 bases between their ends. The CDR3 contains 15 residues, cysteine and phenylalanine counted. CDR3 DNA only is kept here, 45 bases in frame from base 1. The germline V gene (reference sequence) specifies SGHAT as CDR1 and FQDESV as CDR2. This entry comes from a study of control samples from healthy donors and cancer patients (dated by TCRdb to the early 2020s). Libraries were built with the immunoSEQ multiplex PCR assay. What TCRdb holds here is the immuneACCESS table cut down to in-frame rearrangements. Part of the clones is not present; checked against another copy, under half of the missing clones reflect an unresolved V gene, and the others are unexplained. Within this sample are some 120,000 clones, with approximately 90% of them counted one time only. Around 8.9% of the sample is held by the ten biggest clonotypes.

The rearranged segments are TRBV11-1 and TRBJ1-1, and perhaps TRBD1 as D gene, on 5 matching bases. The material sequenced was blood. The source is a young man in good health. The DNA is TGTGCCAGCAGCCCAGGGCCCATGATGTACACTGAAGCTTTCTTT. This encodes CASSPGPMMYTEAFF.